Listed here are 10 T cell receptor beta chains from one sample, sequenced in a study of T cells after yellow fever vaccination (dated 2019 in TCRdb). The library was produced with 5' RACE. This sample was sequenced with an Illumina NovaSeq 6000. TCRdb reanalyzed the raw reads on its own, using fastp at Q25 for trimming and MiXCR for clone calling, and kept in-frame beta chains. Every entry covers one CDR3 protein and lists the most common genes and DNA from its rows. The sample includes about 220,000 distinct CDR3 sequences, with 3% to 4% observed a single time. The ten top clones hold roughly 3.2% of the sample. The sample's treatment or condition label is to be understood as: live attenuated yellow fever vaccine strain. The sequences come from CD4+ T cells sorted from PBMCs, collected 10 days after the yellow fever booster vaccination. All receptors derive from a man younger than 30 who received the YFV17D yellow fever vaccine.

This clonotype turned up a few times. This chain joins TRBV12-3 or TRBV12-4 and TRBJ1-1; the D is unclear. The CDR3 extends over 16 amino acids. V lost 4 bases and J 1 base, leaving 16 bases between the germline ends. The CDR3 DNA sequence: TGTGCCAGCAGTTCTCGAGGGCGAGGGCCGAACACTGAAGCTTTCTTT. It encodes CASSSRGRGPNTEAFF.

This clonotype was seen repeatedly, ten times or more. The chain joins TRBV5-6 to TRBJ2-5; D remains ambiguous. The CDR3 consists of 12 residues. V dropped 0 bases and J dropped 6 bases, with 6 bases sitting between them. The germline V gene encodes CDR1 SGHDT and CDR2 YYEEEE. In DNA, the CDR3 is TGTGCCAGCAGCTTGGTCGCAAAGACCCAGTACTTC. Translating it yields CASSLVAKTQYF.

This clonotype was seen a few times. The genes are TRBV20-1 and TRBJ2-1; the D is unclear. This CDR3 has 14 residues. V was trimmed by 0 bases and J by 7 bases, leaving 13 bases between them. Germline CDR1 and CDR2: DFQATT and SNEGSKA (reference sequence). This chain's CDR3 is CSARDPAGSNEQFF. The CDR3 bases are TGCAGTGCTAGAGATCCCGCAGGATCTAATGAGCAGTTCTTC.

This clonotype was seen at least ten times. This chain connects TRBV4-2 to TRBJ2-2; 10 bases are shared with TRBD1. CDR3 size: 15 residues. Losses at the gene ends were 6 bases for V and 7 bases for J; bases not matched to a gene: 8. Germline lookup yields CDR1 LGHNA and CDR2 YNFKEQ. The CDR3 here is CASSLRDRGIGELFF. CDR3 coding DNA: TGTGCCAGCAGTCTCCGGGACAGGGGAATCGGGGAGCTGTTTTTT.

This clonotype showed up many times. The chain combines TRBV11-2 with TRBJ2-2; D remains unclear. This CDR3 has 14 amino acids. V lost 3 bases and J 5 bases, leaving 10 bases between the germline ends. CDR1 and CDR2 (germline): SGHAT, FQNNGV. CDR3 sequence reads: CASSFGPGTGELFF. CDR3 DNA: TGTGCCAGCAGCTTCGGGCCCGGGACCGGGGAGCTGTTTTTT.

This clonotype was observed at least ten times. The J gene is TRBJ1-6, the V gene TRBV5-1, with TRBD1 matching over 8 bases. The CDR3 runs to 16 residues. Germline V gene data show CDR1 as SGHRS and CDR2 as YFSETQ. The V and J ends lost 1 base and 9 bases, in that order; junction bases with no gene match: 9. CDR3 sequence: CASSLSPGQETSPLHF. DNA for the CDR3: TGCGCCAGCAGCTTGTCGCCGGGACAGGAGACTTCACCCCTCCACTTT.

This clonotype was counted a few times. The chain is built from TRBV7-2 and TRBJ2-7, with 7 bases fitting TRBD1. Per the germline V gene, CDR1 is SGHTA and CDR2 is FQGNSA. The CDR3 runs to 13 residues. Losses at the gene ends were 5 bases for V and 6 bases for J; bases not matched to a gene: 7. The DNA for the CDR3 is TGTGCCAGCAGCCCTTTAAGGGGGCCCGAGCAGTACGTC. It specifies CASSPLRGPEQYV.

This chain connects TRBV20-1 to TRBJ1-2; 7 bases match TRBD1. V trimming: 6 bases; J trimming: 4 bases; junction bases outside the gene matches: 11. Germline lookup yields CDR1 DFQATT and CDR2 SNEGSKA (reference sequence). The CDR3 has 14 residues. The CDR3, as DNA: TGCAGTGCAAAAACTTGGACAGGCGTCTATGGCTACACCTTC. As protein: CSAKTWTGVYGYTF.

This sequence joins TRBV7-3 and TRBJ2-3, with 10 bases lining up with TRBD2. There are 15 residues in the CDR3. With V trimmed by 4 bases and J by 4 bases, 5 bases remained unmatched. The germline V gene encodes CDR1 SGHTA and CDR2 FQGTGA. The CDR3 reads CASSSLLAGPDTQYF. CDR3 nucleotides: TGTGCCAGCAGCTCTTTACTAGCGGGGCCAGATACGCAGTATTTT.

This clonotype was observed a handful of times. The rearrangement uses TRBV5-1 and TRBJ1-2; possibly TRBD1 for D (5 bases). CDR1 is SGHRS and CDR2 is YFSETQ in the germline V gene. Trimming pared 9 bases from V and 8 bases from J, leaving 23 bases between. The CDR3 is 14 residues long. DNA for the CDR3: TGCGCCACCTCCCCAGGGCCAACGACTATAGGCTACACCTTC. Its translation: CATSPGPTTIGYTF.